This T cell receptor (beta chain) was captured by sequencing in a study of shared clonotypes between healthy human individuals (dated by TCRdb to the early 2020s). Notes on the research overall: A couple of women and a few men aged 18 to 49 years were included in the cohort. For each donor, three plates each were used for CD4 naive and CD4 memory, two plates were used for CD8 naive, and one plate was used for CD8 memory. To estimate repertoire size and how much clonotype sharing occurs between individuals, the study deeply sequenced the blood TCR repertoires of five or six healthy adults. Different laboratories and diverse techniques were used to prepare libraries and sequence TCR repertoires, to increase sequencing depth and limit assay-specific biases. Per donor, leukapheresis produced somewhere between about 0.85 and 10 billion PBMCs. Findings and caveats that apply to the study as a whole: When a handful of donors were compared, the shared fraction of clonotypes was around 5.1% for naive CD4, 3.5% for naive CD8, 2.3% for memory CD4, and 0.3% to 0.5% for memory CD8. Based on pairwise subsampling, the degree of clonotype sharing among donors was expected to be affected by sequencing depth. Rarefaction of sorted-subset datasets indicated incomplete sequencing despite the large sequencing depth. Because the study included only a small number of donors, the genetic and exposure-history diversity represented was limited. Compared with non-shared clonotypes, clonotypes shared by all four sorted-subset donors had higher generation probabilities. Larger estimated clonotype richness was generally found for naive subsets than for memory subsets. Only blood was sampled, and tissue TCR repertoires likely differ from those in blood.

To note about this clone: This clone's antigen is unknown. It has no much larger one-base neighbor in the sample; base qualities were not kept.

Healthy HIV-negative adults with no recently reported acute infections or vaccinations were included as donors. Every donor was a Caucasian adult residing in Nashville, Tennessee, USA. Magnetic negative selection was used to enrich CD4+ T cells, after which naive cells were positively selected on CD45RA and the negative fraction became the memory subset. After blood collection by leukapheresis, PBMCs were isolated using Ficoll-Histopaque density gradient centrifugation and then cryopreserved in the vapor phase of liquid nitrogen. Purity and quantity of every magnetically sorted T cell population were checked by analytical flow cytometry. Genomic DNA was isolated from each sorted fraction and quantified by UV absorbance on a Nanodrop 2000c. Using the deep immunoSEQ assay, TCR CDR3 regions were amplified from genomic DNA by multiplex PCR. Extracted genomic DNA from each cell subset was distributed evenly across all wells of several immunoSEQ 96-well plates, and each plate was treated as a replicate. Each replicate PCR for sorted subsets received approximately 220 ng genomic DNA, equal to about 29,000 T cell genomes. Purified libraries were measured with a Qubit 3.0 fluorometer, size-checked on a Bioanalyzer 2100, and measured again with the KAPA Library Quantification kit. Every immunoSEQ 96-well plate was sequenced on a dedicated single-read 150-cycle Illumina NextSeq 550 flow cell. The published analysis was carried out like this. Because the immunoSEQ output held only junctional sequences and lacked quality scores, the filtering could not match the filtering applied to full-length reads. Sequences were annotated with PyIR, a Python wrapper for IgBLAST v1.9, using IMGT germline references to assign V/J genes and CDR3. Reads with weak V/J assignments (E-value above 1e-6), missing CDR3, stop codons, out-of-frame junctions, or ambiguous translated residues were removed. V3J clonotypes were defined as sequences sharing the same inferred V gene, J gene, and CDR3 amino acid sequence. Percentage overlap between repertoires was calculated by dividing the number of shared unique clonotypes by the size of the smaller repertoire. Three approaches were used to assess repertoire richness: RTK rarefaction, the Chao1 estimator, and Recon v2.1 estimates of unobserved clonotypes. OLGA was used to compute generation probabilities for all TCRbeta clonotypes that the gDNA method yielded from several donors. TCRdb's version of the immuneACCESS table is confined to in-frame rearrangements and falls short of the full clone set. An unresolved V gene accounts for under half of the shortfall where checked; the remainder is of unknown origin. V and J calls and clone size are as listed in that table; D and trimming were resolved from the DNA. The sample has a few million clones on record, over 85% of them singletons. The biggest ten clones account for around 0.15% of the sample.

V gives up 4 bases and J gives up 1 base, and the segment between their germline ends measures 11 bases. Spanning cysteine to phenylalanine, the CDR3 consists of 14 amino acids. Of all the DNA, just the CDR3 is kept, 42 bases in frame from base 1. In the germline V gene (reference sequence), CDR1 corresponds to SGHNT and CDR2 to YYREEE. The chain employs TRBV5-4 and TRBJ2-5, with no confidently assigned D gene. The sequenced sample was naive CD4+ T cells sorted from blood. Explained via the paper, the cell subset or site label denotes: CD45RA+ positively selected. The receptor's source is a man aged 18 to 29 in good health. The CDR3 region: CASSPAWSQETQYF. The DNA sequence reads TGTGCCAGCAGCCCCGCTTGGAGCCAAGAGACCCAGTACTTC.